This T cell receptor (beta chain) was identified during a study of response to subunit inactivated influenza vaccine. General study points: Each seasonal influenza vaccination recruits few new T cells, the authors suggested.

TCRdb analysed the RT-PCR reads with MiXCR anew, one entry per CDR3 protein. The sample gives 150,000 to 200,000 distinct CDR3 sequences, roughly a tenth of which show up once; roughly 36% is in the top ten. This clonotype has only a few counts. Its specificity is not known. Germline V CDR1 and CDR2: MNHEY, SVGEGT. This CDR3 comprises 13 residues. V dropped 3 bases and J dropped 3 bases, with 8 bases sitting between them. The chain uses TRBV6-2 or TRBV6-3 and TRBJ1-2, with D unresolved. Sample: CD8+ T cells sorted from PBMCs, taken less than 30 months after vaccination. This receptor was identified in a man aged 45-69 years who received an inactivated influenza vaccine. The CDR3 reads CASSYGGYYGYTF. The CDR3 coding sequence is TGTGCCAGCAGTTATGGAGGATACTATGGCTACACCTTC.